Included here is one T cell receptor beta chain sequence, with context. There is no known antigen for this receptor. Base qualities are not at hand, and no much larger clone is one base apart. Reading the germline V gene (reference sequence) gives CDR1 MNHEY and CDR2 SMNVEV. V was cut back by 10 bases and J by 5 bases, leaving a gap of 15 bases between them. The CDR3 runs 13 residues from the cysteine to the phenylalanine. Left in the record is the CDR3 DNA by itself, 39 bases read in frame from the first base. Libraries came from the immunoSEQ multiplex PCR assay. For most patients, genomic DNA was isolated with the Qiagen DNeasy Blood and Tissue Kit and shipped frozen to Adaptive Biotechnologies for TCR sequencing. For most patients, high-throughput TCR-beta CDR3 sequencing of genomic DNA was performed by Adaptive Biotechnologies. In the original analysis: Adaptive's ImmunoSEQ software was the source of the TCR sequencing data for 15 to 20 patients, while a few other patients were processed with MiXCR and VDJtools. To correct CD4 versus CD8 sorting errors, any sequence found in both subsets at a frequency ratio below 5:1 was removed. CDR3 nucleotide sequences shared between donor and recipient were removed because the origin of such sequences could not be assigned. To count as alloreactive, a clone needed at least 2-fold expansion over unstimulated cells and a minimum CFSE-low frequency of 0.002% (template counts) or 0.001% (read counts). Clones were considered mappable if detected in sequenced pre-transplant spleen, lymph node, or MLR CFSE-low populations of the donor or recipient. The cumulative frequency of alloreactive clones was calculated as a percentage of all sequences, weighted by copy number. TCRdb holds this immuneACCESS table with in-frame rearrangements only. Some clones are missing; in checked studies, unresolved V genes explain under half, and the rest has no known cause. For V, J and clone size, that table is used; D and trimming come from the DNA. The sample table records just over 85,000 clones; roughly 92% of these occur just once. The top ten clonotypes cover roughly 0.39% of the sample.

The time point label, read with the paper, signifies: cells obtained before transplantation from donor or recipient. CD3+CD4+ and CD3+CD8+ populations were FACS-sorted from unstimulated pre-transplant donor and recipient cells taken from spleen or lymph nodes. The entry originates in a study of graft-versus-host responses after intestinal transplantation (dated by TCRdb to the early 2020s). Study-level background: The transplants that recipients got were multivisceral, liver-intestinal, or isolated intestinal. All recipients received anti-thymocyte globulin induction followed by maintenance tacrolimus and steroids for approximately 3 years. Bulk TCR-beta CDR3 sequencing was used to track graft-versus-host and host-versus-graft alloreactive T cell clones in the graft, circulation and bone marrow after intestinal transplantation. To identify alloreactive clones, pre-transplant mixed lymphocyte reaction products were sequenced and compared with unstimulated pre-transplant donor and recipient T cells. Of the 20 to 25 intestinal transplant recipients enrolled in the cohort, one of whom was a retransplant, a few patients without pretransplant specimens were excluded. Donor T cell macrochimerism was defined as a peak of at least 4% donor T cells among recipient peripheral blood mononuclear cells. Rather than going through the commercial service, samples from a few later patients were sequenced in-house on an Illumina MiSeq and processed with MiXCR. Study-wide conclusions, independent of this receptor: Peak levels of circulating GvH clones were associated with declines in HvG clones early after transplant. Patients with donor T cell macrochimerism had high GvH to HvG T cell clonal ratios in their allografts. GvH clones turned up in recipient bone marrow, with some appearing earlier in ileal mucosa or blood, a pattern consistent with an intestinal mucosal origin. The relatively low number and heterogeneity of intestinal transplant patients limited the conclusions.

The chain couples TRBV27 to TRBJ2-1; the D gene assignment is ambiguous. This clonotype was obtained from a human donor who was the organ donor for an intestinal transplant. Sequencing used unstimulated CD8+ T cells sorted from spleen or lymph node cells, obtained before transplant. The bases read TGTGCCACCCGTCGCGAGCCGGACAATGAGCAGTTCTTC. Its amino acids are CATRREPDNEQFF.